This T cell receptor (beta chain) was sequenced for a study of response to subunit inactivated influenza vaccine. Trimming cost V 3 bases and J 4 bases, with 16 bases left between them. Germline CDR1 and CDR2: SGHAT and FQNNGV. This CDR3 region has 15 residues. TCRdb reprocessed the RT-PCR reads via MiXCR and lists one record per CDR3 protein. The table shows hundreds of thousands of distinct CDR3 sequences, with about 8% occurring only once. The V call is TRBV11-2, the J call TRBJ2-7; the D is unclear. The sequencing used PBMCs from blood, collected around 25 months after vaccination. The clonotype originates from a man aged 45 to 70 who received an inactivated influenza vaccine. The CDR3 DNA sequence: TGTGCCAGCAGCTTTTCGTATAGGCTGGATTACGAGCAGTACTTC. It encodes CASSFSYRLDYEQYF.